This entry describes one TCR beta chain. No antigen is known for it. Relative to the germline gene, one junction end is altered; a read error may explain this. The source of the sample is a study of cytomegalovirus exposure and HLA in healthy donors. On the study more broadly: Early on, a data release was issued that held approximately 92 million unique TCRs from HLA-typed donors. Findings and caveats of the study: HLA allele associations emerged for 15,000 to 20,000 TCR beta sequences in a later analysis, at 0.05 false discovery rate. Most of the TCR beta V segments (in an earlier analysis) were productive either about 87% or about 30% of the time. TRBV6-2, TRBV6-3 and other indistinguishable V segments were excluded.

The CDR3 has 12 residues. In germline, CDR1 is SEHNR, CDR2 FQNEAQ (reference sequence). With 60 Vbeta and 13 Jbeta primers, the PCR was carried out. Profiled with immunoSEQ multiplex PCR; TCRdb holds only in-frame clones, not every one. The sample includes some 78,000 clones, approximately 80% of them seen just once. This clonotype originated in a woman in her fifties or sixties in good health and CMV-seropositive. V is TRBV7-9 and J is TRBJ1-2, with D unresolved. The sequencing input was PBMCs. CDR3 nucleotide sequence: TGTTCCAGCAGTTTAGATATTTATGGCTACACCTTC. This encodes CSSSLDIYGYTF.